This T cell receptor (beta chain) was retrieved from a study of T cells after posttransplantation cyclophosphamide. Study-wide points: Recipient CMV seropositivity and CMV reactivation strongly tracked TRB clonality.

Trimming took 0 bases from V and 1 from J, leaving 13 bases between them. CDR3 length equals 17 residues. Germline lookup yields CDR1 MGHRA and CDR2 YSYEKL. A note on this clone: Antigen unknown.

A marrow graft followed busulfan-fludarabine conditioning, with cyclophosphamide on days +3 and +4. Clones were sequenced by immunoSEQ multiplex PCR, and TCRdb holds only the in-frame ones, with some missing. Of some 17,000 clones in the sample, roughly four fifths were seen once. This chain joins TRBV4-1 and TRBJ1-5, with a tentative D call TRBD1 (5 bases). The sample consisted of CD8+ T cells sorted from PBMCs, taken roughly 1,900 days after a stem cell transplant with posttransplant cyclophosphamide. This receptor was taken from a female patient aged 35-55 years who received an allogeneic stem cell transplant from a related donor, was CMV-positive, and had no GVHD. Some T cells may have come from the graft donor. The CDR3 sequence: CASSQDLGRASNQPQHF. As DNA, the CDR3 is TGCGCCAGCAGCCAAGATCTAGGCAGGGCGAGCAATCAGCCCCAGCATTTT.